Below are 17 T cell receptor beta chains sequenced from a single sample in a study of cytomegalovirus exposure and HLA in healthy donors. The PCR ran on 60 Vbeta and 13 Jbeta primers. The repertoire was sequenced with immunoSEQ multiplex PCR; TCRdb's copy has only in-frame clones and lacks some. The sample has under 150,000 clones, 65% to 85% seen once. The specimen was PBMCs. These receptors all come from a man between 45 and 60 years old in good health and CMV-seronegative.

The chain combines TRBV6-1 with TRBJ1-4; 9 bases line up with TRBD1. J was trimmed by 2 bases and V by 2 bases; bases with no gene match: 9. Germline CDR1 and CDR2: MNHNS and SASEGT. CDR3 length equals 18 residues. The CDR3 DNA reads TGTGCCAGCAGTGAACGTCCCGGGACAGGGTTCACTAATGAAAAACTGTTTTTT. It yields the protein CASSERPGTGFTNEKLFF.

V and J are TRBV18 and TRBJ2-5, with D perhaps matching TRBD1 (7 bases). The length of the CDR3 is 15 residues. From germline, CDR1 is KGHSH and CDR2 LQKENI. Trimming removed 2 bases at V and 4 bases at J, with 14 bases between. Here the CDR3 DNA reads TGTGCCAGCTCACCAAGACAGGGAGGAGTAGAGACCCAGTACTTC. This encodes CASSPRQGGVETQYF.

This sequence joins TRBV6-1 and TRBJ1-1; 7 bases are a match to TRBD1. CDR1 is MNHNS and CDR2 is SASEGT in the germline V gene. With 5 bases clipped from V and 7 bases from J, the junction kept 10 bases outside the gene matches. The CDR3 is 14 amino acids. CDR3 amino acids: CASSLLDRSVEAFF. The CDR3 region has the DNA TGTGCCAGCAGTTTATTGGACAGGTCGGTTGAAGCTTTCTTT.

V and J are TRBV2 and TRBJ1-4, with 11 positions matching TRBD1. The germline CDR1 and CDR2 sequences are SNHLY and FYNNEI. This CDR3 spans 14 amino acids. The V and J ends lost 2 bases and 10 bases, in that order; junction bases with no gene match: 3. CDR3 sequence (DNA): TGTGCCAGCAGTGAAATGGGGACAGGGGGAAAACTGTTTTTT. The encoded protein is CASSEMGTGGKLFF.

There are a few counts of this clone. The rearrangement joins TRBV2 to TRBJ2-7, with 8 bases matching TRBD2. Germline V CDR1 and CDR2: SNHLY, FYNNEI. This CDR3 is 13 amino acids long. The CDR3 is CGTGGAFSYEQYF. CDR3 DNA: TGTGGTACCGGGGGGGCCTTCTCCTACGAGCAGTACTTC.

V is TRBV28 and J is TRBJ2-7; D not resolved. The CDR3 has 14 residues. The V and J ends lost 2 bases and 2 bases respectively, with 10 bases between them. In germline, CDR1 is MDHEN, CDR2 SYDVKM. CDR3 bases: TGTGCCAGCAGTTTACTCACTCGTACCTACGAGCAGTACTTC. Amino acids: CASSLLTRTYEQYF.

This chain uses TRBV11-3 with TRBJ1-1; 8 bases agree with TRBD1. Losses at the gene ends were 5 bases for V and 4 bases for J; bases not matched to a gene: 12. This CDR3 has 16 amino acids. CDR1 is SGHNT and CDR2 is YENEEA in the germline V gene. The chain's CDR3 is CASSARAQGATTEAFF. CDR3 bases: TGTGCCAGCAGCGCCCGGGCCCAGGGGGCGACCACTGAAGCTTTCTTT.

The rearrangement joins TRBV2 to TRBJ1-1; no firm D call. This CDR3 region has 13 residues. V was shortened by 4 bases and J by 3 bases, with 9 bases between the two germline ends. Germline V CDR1 and CDR2: SNHLY, FYNNEI. CDR3 sequence: CASSVSGYTEAFF. Here the CDR3 DNA reads TGTGCCAGCAGTGTCTCGGGTTACACTGAAGCTTTCTTT.

V and J are TRBV9 and TRBJ2-5; D is uncertain. Germline loops: CDR1 SGDLS, CDR2 YYNGEE. V lost 0 bases and J 3 bases, leaving 9 bases between the germline ends. The CDR3 is made up of 14 amino acids. CDR3 loop: CASSVGSLEETQYF. The CDR3 DNA follows: TGTGCCAGCAGCGTAGGAAGCCTAGAAGAGACCCAGTACTTC.

This clone was seen just once. The gene calls are TRBV19 and TRBJ1-1; 8 nucleotides align to TRBD1. The CDR3 totals 12 residues. J lost 7 bases, V lost 7 bases, and 5 bases had no gene match. The germline V gene has CDR1 LNHDA and CDR2 SQIVND (reference sequence). The CDR3 reads CASNRGYGEAFF. The CDR3, as DNA: TGTGCCAGTAACAGGGGGTACGGTGAAGCTTTCTTT.

The rearrangement uses TRBV7-9 and TRBJ1-1; 8 bases are shared with TRBD1. CDR3 length equals 15 residues. V was pared by 5 bases and J by 8 bases, with 13 bases of the junction left unmatched. Germline-derived CDR1 and CDR2 are SEHNR and FQNEAQ (reference sequence). CDR3 DNA sequence: TGTGCCAGCAGCCGTCCTGGGACAGGTCTTACAGAAGCTTTCTTT. This encodes CASSRPGTGLTEAFF.

The chain carries TRBV5-1 and TRBJ2-3, with a possible D match to TRBD1 (6 bases). CDR1 is SGHRS and CDR2 is YFSETQ in the germline V gene. Deletions cut 1 base from V and 4 bases from J, with 13 bases between. The CDR3 is 15 amino acids. The CDR3 sequence: CASSLIAGAADTQYF. CDR3 DNA sequence: TGCGCCAGCAGCTTGATCGCAGGGGCCGCAGATACGCAGTATTTT.

The gene calls are TRBV5-1 and TRBJ2-7; 8 nucleotides agree with TRBD2. J gave up 3 bases and V 0 bases, and 2 bases lay outside the gene matches. This CDR3 is 14 amino acids long. Germline assignment: CDR1 SGHRS and CDR2 YFSETQ. In DNA, the CDR3 is TGCGCCAGCAGCTTGGCCACTAGCGGCTACGAGCAGTACTTC. Its protein product is CASSLATSGYEQYF. Complete variable domain (other parts from reference TRBV5-1 and TRBJ2-7): KAGVTQTPRYLIKTRGQQVTLSCSPISGHRSVSWYQQTPGQGLQFLFEYFSETQRNKGNFPGRFSGRQFSNSRSEMNVSTLELGDSALYLCASSLATSGYEQYFGPGTRLTVT.

V gene TRBV7-9 combines with J gene TRBJ2-3; the D gene is possibly TRBD2 (6 bases). This CDR3 has 13 amino acids. V lost 4 bases, J lost 4 bases, and 9 bases lay in between. From germline, CDR1 is SEHNR and CDR2 FQNEAQ (reference sequence). The CDR3 region has the DNA TGTGCCAGCAGCTCGTGGGGGGCAGATACGCAGTATTTT. Amino acid sequence: CASSSWGADTQYF. Full variable domain (rest looked up from reference TRBV7-9 and TRBJ2-3): DTGVSQNPRHKITKRGQNVTFRCDPISEHNRLYWYRQTLGQGPEFLTYFQNEAQLEKSRLLSDRFSAERPKGSFSTLEIQRTEQGDSAMYLCASSSWGADTQYFGPGTRLTVL.

The table lists this clone with a count of one. The chain carries TRBV2 and TRBJ1-2, with unresolved D. CDR1 and CDR2 from the germline V gene are SNHLY and FYNNEI. The CDR3 runs 11 residues. The germline V and J ends were trimmed by 4 bases and 5 bases, with 5 bases remaining between them. This chain's CDR3 is CASSGEYGYTF. The DNA for the CDR3 is TGTGCCAGCAGTGGGGAGTATGGCTACACCTTC.

The chain joins TRBV5-8 to TRBJ2-5; the D gene is possibly TRBD2 (5 bases). The CDR3 loop spans 14 amino acids. The germline gives CDR1 SGHTS, CDR2 YDEGEE. The V end lost 0 bases, the J end lost 2 bases, and 8 bases lay between the germline ends. CDR3 sequence (DNA): TGTGCCAGCAGCTTGGCTGGCGGGCAAGAGACCCAGTACTTC. The encoded protein is CASSLAGGQETQYF.

This rearrangement joins TRBV30 to TRBJ2-1; a weak D match, TRBD2 (6 bases). Germline V lookup: CDR1 GTSNPN, CDR2 SVGIG (reference sequence). This CDR3 spans 13 amino acids. V lost 1 base and J lost 8, with 12 bases in between. This chain's CDR3 is CAWSAGREDEQFF. CDR3 bases: TGTGCCTGGAGTGCGGGCAGGGAGGATGAGCAGTTCTTC.